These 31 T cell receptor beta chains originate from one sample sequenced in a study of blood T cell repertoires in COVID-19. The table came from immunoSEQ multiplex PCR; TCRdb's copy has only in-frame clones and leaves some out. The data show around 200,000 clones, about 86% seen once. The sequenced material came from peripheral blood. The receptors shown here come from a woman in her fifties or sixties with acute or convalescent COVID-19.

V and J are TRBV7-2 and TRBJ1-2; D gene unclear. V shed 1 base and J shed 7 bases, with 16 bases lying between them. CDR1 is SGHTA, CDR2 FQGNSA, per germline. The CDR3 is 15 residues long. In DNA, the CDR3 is TGTGCCAGCAGCTTAGTTCCGACCCCAGCAGGTGGCTACACCTTC. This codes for CASSLVPTPAGGYTF.

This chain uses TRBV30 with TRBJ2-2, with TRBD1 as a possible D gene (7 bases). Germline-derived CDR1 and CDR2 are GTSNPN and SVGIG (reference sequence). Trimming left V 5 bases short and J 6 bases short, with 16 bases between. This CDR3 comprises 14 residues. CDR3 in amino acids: CAWGGGGASGELFF. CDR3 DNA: TGTGCCTGGGGCGGAGGGGGCGCATCCGGGGAGCTGTTTTTT.

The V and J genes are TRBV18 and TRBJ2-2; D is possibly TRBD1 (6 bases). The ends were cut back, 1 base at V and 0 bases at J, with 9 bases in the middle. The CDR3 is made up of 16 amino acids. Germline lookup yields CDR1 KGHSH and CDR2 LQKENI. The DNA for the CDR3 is TGTGCCAGCTCACCACTACAGGGTTCGAACACCGGGGAGCTGTTTTTT. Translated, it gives CASSPLQGSNTGELFF.

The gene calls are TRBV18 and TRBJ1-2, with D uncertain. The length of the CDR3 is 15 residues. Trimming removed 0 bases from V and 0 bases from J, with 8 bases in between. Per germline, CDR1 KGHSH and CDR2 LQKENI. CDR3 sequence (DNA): TGTGCCAGCTCACCACCCCCCCACACTAACTATGGCTACACCTTC. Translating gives CASSPPPHTNYGYTF.

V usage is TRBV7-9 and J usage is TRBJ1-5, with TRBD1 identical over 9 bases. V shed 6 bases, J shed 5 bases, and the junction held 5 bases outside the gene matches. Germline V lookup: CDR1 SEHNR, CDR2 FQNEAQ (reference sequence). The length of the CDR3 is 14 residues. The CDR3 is CASSPGTGHQPQHF. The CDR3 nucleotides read TGTGCCAGCAGTCCTGGGACAGGGCATCAGCCCCAGCATTTT.

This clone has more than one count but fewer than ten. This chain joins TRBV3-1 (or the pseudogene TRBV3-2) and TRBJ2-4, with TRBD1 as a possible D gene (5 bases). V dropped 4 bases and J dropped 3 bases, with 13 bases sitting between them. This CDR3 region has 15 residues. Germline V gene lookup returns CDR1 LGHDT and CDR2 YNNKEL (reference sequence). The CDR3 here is CASSPQGRVKNIQYF. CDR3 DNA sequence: TGTGCCAGCAGCCCGCAGGGCAGGGTCAAAAACATTCAGTACTTC.

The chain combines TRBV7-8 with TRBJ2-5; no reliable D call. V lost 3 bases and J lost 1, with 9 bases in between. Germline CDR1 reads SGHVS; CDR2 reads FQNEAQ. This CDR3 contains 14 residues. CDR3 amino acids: CASSLLQSQETQYF. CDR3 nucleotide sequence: TGTGCCAGCAGCTTGTTACAGAGCCAAGAGACCCAGTACTTC.

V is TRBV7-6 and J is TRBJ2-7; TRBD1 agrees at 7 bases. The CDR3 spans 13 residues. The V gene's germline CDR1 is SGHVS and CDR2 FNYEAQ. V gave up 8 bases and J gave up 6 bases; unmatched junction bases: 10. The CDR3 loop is CASSTGPTTEQYF. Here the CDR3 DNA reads TGTGCCAGCTCGACAGGGCCTACGACCGAGCAGTACTTC.

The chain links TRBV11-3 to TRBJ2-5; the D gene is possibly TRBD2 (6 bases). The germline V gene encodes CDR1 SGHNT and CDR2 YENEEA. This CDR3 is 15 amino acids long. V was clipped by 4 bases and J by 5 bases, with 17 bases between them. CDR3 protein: CASSSGWAAGETQYF. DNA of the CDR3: TGTGCCAGCAGCTCCGGTTGGGCCGCGGGGGAGACCCAGTACTTC.

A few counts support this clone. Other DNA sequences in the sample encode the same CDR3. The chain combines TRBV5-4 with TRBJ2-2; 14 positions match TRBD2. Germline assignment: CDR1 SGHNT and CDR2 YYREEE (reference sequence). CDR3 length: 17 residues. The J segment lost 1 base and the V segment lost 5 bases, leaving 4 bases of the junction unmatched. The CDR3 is CASRIGLAGGNTGELFF. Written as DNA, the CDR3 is TGTGCCAGCAGAATCGGACTAGCGGGAGGGAACACCGGGGAGCTGTTTTTT.

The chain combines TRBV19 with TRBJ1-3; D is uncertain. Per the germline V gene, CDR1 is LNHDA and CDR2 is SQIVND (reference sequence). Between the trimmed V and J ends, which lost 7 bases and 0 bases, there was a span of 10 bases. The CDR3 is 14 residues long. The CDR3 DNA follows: TGTGCCAGTACCGCGGGATCCTCTGGAAACACCATATATTTT. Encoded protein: CASTAGSSGNTIYF.

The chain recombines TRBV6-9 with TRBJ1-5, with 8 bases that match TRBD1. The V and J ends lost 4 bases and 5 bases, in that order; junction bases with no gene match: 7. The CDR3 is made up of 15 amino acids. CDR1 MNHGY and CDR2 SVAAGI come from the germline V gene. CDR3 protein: CASSLGQGGDQPQHF. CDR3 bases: TGTGCCAGCAGTTTAGGACAGGGTGGCGATCAGCCCCAGCATTTT.

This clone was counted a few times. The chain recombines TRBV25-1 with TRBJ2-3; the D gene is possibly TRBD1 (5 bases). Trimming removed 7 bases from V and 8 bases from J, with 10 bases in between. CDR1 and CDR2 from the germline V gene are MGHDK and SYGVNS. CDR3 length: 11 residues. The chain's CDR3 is CASTSGSTQYF. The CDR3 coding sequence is TGTGCCAGCACCTCAGGGTCTACGCAGTATTTT.

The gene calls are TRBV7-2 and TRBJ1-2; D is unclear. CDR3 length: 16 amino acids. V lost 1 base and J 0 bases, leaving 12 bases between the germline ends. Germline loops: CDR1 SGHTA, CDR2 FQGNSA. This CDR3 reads CASSLVGGPTNYGYTF. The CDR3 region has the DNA TGTGCCAGCAGCTTAGTAGGCGGGCCTACTAACTATGGCTACACCTTC. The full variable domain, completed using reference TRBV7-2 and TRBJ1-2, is GAGVSQSPSNKVTEKGKDVELRCDPISGHTALYWYRQSLGQGLEFLIYFQGNSAPDKSGLPSDRFSAERTGGSVSTLTIQRTQQEDSAVYLCASSLVGGPTNYGYTFGSGTRLTVV.

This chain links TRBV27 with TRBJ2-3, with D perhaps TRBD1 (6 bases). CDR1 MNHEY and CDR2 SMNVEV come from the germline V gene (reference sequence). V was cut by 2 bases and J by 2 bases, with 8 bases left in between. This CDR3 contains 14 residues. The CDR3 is CASSLQGITDTQYF. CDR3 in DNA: TGTGCCAGCAGTTTACAGGGGATCACAGATACGCAGTATTTT.

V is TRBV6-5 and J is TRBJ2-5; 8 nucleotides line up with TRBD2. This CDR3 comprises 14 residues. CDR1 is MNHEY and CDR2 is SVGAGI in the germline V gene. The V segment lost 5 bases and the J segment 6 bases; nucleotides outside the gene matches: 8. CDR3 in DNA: TGTGCCAGCAGTAATTCGAGCGGGAGAAAGACCCAGTACTTC. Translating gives CASSNSSGRKTQYF.

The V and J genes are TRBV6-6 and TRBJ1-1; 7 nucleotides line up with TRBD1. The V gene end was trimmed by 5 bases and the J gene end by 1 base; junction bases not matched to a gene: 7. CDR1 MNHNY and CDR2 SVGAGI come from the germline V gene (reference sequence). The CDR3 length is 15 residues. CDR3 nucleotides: TGTGCCAGCAGTCCCCAGTCAGGGGGGAACACTGAAGCTTTCTTT. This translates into CASSPQSGGNTEAFF.

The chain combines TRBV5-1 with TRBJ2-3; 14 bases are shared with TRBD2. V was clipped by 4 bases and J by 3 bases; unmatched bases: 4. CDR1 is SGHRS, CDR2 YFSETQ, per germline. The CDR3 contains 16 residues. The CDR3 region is CASSAGTSGSTDTQYF. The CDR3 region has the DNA TGCGCCAGCAGCGCTGGGACTAGCGGGAGTACAGATACGCAGTATTTT.

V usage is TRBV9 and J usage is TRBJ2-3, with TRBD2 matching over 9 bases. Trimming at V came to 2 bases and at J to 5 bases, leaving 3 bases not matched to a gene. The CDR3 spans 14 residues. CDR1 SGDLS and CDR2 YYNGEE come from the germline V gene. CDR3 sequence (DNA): TGTGCCAGCAGCGTCAATAGCGGGAGAGATACGCAGTATTTT. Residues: CASSVNSGRDTQYF.

The CDR3 loop reads CASSVLEGQGAYEQYF. The CDR3 DNA follows: TGTGCCAGCAGTGTACTAGAGGGACAGGGAGCCTACGAGCAGTACTTC. This chain uses TRBV6-1 with TRBJ2-7; 9 positions agree with TRBD1. The CDR3 consists of 16 residues. Trimming at V came to 4 bases and at J to 2 bases, leaving 9 bases not matched to a gene. CDR1 and CDR2 (germline): MNHNS, SASEGT.

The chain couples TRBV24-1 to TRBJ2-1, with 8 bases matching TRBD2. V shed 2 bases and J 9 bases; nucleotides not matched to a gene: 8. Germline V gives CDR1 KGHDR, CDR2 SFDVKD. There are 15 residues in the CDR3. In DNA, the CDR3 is TGTGCCACCAGTGATTCCGGGAGGGCCGGTCGTGAGCAGTTCTTC. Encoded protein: CATSDSGRAGREQFF.

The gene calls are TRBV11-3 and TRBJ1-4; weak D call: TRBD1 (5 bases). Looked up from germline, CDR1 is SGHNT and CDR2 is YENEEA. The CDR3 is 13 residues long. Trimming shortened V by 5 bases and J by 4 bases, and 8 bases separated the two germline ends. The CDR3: CASSPGGNEKLFF. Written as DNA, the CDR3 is TGTGCCAGCAGCCCGGGGGGTAATGAAAAACTGTTTTTT.

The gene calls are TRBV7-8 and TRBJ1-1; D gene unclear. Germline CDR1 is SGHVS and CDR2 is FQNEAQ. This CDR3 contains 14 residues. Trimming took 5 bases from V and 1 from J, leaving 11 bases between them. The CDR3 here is CASSPWAKNTEAFF. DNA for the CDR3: TGTGCCAGCAGCCCTTGGGCCAAGAACACTGAAGCTTTCTTT.

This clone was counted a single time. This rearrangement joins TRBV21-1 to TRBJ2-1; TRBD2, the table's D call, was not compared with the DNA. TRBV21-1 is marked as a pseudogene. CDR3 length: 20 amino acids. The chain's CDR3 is CASSKLRTSEIPPSYNEQFF. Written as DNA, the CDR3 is TGTGCCAGCAGCAAATTGAGGACTAGCGAAATCCCCCCCTCCTACAATGAGCAGTTCTTC.

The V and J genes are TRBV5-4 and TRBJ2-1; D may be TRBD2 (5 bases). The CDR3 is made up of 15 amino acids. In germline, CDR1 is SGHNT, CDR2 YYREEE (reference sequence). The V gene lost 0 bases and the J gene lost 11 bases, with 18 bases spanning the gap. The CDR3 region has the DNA TGTGCCAGCAGCTTGGAATCTATTGGAGGCAGTCAGCAGTTCTTC. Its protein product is CASSLESIGGSQQFF.

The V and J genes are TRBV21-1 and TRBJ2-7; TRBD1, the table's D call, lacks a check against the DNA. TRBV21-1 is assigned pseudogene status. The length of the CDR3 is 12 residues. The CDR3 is CAILTGSNEQYF. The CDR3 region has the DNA TGTGCCATTCTGACAGGTTCCAACGAGCAGTACTTC.

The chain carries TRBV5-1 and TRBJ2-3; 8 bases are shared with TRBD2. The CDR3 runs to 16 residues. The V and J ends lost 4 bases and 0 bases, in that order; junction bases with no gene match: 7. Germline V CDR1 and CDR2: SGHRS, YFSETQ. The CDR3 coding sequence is TGCGCCAGCAGCCGGGGGTCTAGCGGGAGCACAGATACGCAGTATTTT. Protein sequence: CASSRGSSGSTDTQYF.

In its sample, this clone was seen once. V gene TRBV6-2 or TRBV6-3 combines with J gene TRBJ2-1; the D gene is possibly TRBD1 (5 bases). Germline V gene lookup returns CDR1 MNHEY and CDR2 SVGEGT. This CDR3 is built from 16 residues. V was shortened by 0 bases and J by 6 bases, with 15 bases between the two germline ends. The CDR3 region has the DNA TGTGCCAGCAGTTACTCGGCAGGGAACCCCTTCAATGAGCAGTTCTTC. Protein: CASSYSAGNPFNEQFF.

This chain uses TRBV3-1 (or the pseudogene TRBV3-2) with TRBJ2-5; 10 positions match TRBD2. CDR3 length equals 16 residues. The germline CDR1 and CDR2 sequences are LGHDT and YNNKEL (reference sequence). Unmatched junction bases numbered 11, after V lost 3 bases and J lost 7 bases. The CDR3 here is CASSHLSSGSGGTQYF. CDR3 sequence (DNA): TGTGCCAGCAGCCATCTCTCTAGCGGGAGTGGGGGGACCCAGTACTTC.

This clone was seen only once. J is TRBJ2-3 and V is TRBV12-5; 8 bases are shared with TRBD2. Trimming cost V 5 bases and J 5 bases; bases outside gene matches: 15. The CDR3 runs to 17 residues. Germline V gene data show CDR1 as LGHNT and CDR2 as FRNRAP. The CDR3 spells CASGPSPGLGAQDTQYF. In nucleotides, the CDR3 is TGTGCTAGTGGTCCCTCCCCGGGACTAGGTGCACAAGATACGCAGTATTTT. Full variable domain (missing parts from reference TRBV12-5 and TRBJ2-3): DARVTQTPRHKVTEMGQEVTMRCQPILGHNTVFWYRQTMMQGLELLAYFRNRAPLDDSGMPKDRFSAEMPDATLATLKIQPSEPRDSAVYFCASGPSPGLGAQDTQYFGPGTRLTVL.

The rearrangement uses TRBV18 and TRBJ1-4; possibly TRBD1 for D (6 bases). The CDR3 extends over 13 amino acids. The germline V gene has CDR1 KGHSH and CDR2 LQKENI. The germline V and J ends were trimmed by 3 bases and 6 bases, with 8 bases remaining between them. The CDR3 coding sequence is TGTGCCAGCTCACCTAACAGGGATGAAAAACTGTTTTTT. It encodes CASSPNRDEKLFF.